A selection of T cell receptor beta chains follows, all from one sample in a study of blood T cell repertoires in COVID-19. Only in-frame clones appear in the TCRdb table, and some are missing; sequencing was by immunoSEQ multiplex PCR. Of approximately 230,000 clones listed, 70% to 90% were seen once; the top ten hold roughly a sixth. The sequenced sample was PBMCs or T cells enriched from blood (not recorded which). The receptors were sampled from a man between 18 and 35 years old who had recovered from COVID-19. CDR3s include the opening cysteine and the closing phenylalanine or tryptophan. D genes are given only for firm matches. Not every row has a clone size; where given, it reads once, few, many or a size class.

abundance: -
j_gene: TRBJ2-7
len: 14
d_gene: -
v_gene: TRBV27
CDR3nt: TGTGCCAGCAGTTTAGGGGGCGGAGCCTACGAGCAGTACTTC
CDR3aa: CASSLGGGAYEQYF

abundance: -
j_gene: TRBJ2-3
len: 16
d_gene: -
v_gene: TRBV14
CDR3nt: TGTGCCAGCAGCCAAGATCTGGGCCGAAAGGGGGATACGCAGTATTTT
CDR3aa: CASSQDLGRKGDTQYF

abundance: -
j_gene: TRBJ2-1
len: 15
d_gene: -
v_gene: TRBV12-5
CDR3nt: TGTGCTAGTGGTCCACGACAGTGGGGCTACAATGAGCAGTTCTTC
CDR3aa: CASGPRQWGYNEQFF

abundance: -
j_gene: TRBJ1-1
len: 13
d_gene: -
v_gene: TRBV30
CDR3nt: TGTGCCTGGAGTACGGCGGGTGGAACTGAAGCTTTCTTT
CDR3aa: CAWSTAGGTEAFF

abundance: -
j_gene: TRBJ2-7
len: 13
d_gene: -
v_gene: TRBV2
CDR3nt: TGTGCCAGCATAAACGGGTTTACCTACGAGCAGTACTTC
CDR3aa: CASINGFTYEQYF

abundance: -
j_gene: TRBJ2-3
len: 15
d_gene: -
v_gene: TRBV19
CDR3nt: TGTGCCAGTAGTATGGTGTTTGAGGGTGAAGATACGCAGTATTTT
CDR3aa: CASSMVFEGEDTQYF

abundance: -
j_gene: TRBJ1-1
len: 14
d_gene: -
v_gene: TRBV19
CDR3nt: TGTGCCAGTAGTATAGAATCTCGGGGAACTGAAGCTTTCTTT
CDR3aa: CASSIESRGTEAFF

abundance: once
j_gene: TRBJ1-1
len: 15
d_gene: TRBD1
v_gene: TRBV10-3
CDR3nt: TGTGCCATCAGTGCTCGACAGGGTGGGAACACTGAAGCTTTCTTT
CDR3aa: CAISARQGGNTEAFF

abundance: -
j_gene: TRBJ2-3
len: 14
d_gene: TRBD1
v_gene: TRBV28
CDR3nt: TGTGCCAGCAGACCCACAGGGGAGACAGATACGCAGTATTTT
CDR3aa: CASRPTGETDTQYF

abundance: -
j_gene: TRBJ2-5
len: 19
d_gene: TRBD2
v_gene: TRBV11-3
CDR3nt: TGTGCCAGCAGCCCACCCCCGGGACTAGCGGGAGGAGTTGGGGAGACCCAGTACTTC
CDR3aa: CASSPPPGLAGGVGETQYF

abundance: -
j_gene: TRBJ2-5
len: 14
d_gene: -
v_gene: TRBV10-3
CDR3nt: TGTGCCATCAGTGAGTCTTTAGGGGTCGAGACCCAGTACTTC
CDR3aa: CAISESLGVETQYF

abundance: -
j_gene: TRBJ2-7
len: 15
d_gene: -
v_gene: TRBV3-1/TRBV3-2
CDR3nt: TGTGCCAGCAGCCCCCGGGCGGGGGCTTCCTACGAGCAGTACTTC
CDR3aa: CASSPRAGASYEQYF

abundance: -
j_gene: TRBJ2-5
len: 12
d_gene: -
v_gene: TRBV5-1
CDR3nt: TGCGCCAGCAGCGCCAACGAGGAGACCCAGTACTTC
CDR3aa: CASSANEETQYF

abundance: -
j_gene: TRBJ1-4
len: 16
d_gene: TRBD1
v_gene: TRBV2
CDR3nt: TGTGCCAGCAGTACACCGACAGGGGAAATTGATGAAAAACTGTTTTTT
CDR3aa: CASSTPTGEIDEKLFF

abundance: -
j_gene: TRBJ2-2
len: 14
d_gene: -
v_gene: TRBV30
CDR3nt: TGTGCCTGGAGTGCCCCAGGGGGAGGAGGGGAGCTGTTTTTT
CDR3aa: CAWSAPGGGGELFF

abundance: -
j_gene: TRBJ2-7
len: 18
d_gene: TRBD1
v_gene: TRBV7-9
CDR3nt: TGTGCCAGCAGCTTAGAAGGGGGACCCGGGACAGGGGGGAAAGAGCAGTACTTC
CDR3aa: CASSLEGGPGTGGKEQYF

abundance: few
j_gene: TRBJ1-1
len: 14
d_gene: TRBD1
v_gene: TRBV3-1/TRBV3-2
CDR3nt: TGTGCCAGCAGCCAACATCAACAGGGGTGGGTAGCTTTCTTT
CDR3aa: CASSQHQQGWVAFF

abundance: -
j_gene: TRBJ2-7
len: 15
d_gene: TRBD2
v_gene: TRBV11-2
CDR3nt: TGTGCCAGCACCAACCCCGAGCGGGGGATCTACGAGCAGTACTTC
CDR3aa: CASTNPERGIYEQYF

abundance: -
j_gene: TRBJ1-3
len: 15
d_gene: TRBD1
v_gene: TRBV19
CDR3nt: TGTGCCAGTAGTCGAACAGGGGAAACTGGAAACACCATATATTTT
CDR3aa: CASSRTGETGNTIYF

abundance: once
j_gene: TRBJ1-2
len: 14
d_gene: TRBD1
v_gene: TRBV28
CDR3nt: TGTGCCAGCAGTCCGGGACAGGCGACCTATGGCTACACCTTC
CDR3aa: CASSPGQATYGYTF

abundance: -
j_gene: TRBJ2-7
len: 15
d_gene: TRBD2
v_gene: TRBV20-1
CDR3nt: TGCAGTGCCAGTTATAGCGGGAGCGGAGCCTACGAGCAGTACTTC
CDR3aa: CSASYSGSGAYEQYF

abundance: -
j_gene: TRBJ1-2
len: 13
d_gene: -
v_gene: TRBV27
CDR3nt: TGTGCCAGCAGATACAGGGTTAACTATGGCTACACCTTC
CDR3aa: CASRYRVNYGYTF

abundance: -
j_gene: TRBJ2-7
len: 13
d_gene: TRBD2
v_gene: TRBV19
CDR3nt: TGTGCCAGTAGCTGGACTAGCGGGGCCGAGCAGTACTTC
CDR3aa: CASSWTSGAEQYF

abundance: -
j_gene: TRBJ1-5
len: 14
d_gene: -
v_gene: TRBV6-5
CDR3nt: TGTGCCAGCAACTCGGGGGGATCGGGTCAGCCCCAGCATTTT
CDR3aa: CASNSGGSGQPQHF

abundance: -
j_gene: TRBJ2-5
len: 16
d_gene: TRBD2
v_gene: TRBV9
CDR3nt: TGTGCCAGCACCCAATCGGGGGGAGGAACCAAAGAGACCCAGTACTTC
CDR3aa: CASTQSGGGTKETQYF

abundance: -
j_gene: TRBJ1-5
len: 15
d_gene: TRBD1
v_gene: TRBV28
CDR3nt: TGTGCCAGCAGTACACAGGGGCTGGGGAATCAGCCCCAGCATTTT
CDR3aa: CASSTQGLGNQPQHF

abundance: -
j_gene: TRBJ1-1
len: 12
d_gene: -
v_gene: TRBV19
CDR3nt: TGTGCCAGTAGTATGGGGGGACCTGAAGCTTTCTTT
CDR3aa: CASSMGGPEAFF

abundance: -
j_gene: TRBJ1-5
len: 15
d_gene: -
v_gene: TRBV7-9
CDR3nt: TGTGCCAGCAGCCTAGGCAGGGTTGGCAATCAGCCCCAGCATTTT
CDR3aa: CASSLGRVGNQPQHF

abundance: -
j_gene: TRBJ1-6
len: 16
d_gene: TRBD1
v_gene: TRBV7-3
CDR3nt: TGTGCCAGCAGCGCAATTTGGACAGGGAGGGATTCACCCCTCCACTTT
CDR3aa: CASSAIWTGRDSPLHF

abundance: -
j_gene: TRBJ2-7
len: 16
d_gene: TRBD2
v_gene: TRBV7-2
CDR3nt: TGTGCCAGCAGCTTAGGTAGTACTAGCGGCCCATACGAGCAGTACTTC
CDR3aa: CASSLGSTSGPYEQYF

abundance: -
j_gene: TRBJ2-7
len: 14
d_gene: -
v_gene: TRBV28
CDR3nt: TGTGCCAGCAGTTGGACGGACAGCTCCTACGAGCAGTACTTC
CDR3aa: CASSWTDSSYEQYF

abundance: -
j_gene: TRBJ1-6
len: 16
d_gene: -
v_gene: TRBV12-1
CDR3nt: TGTGCCAGCAGCCCGAGAGGGACAGCCTATAATTCACCCCTCCACTTT
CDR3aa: CASSPRGTAYNSPLHF

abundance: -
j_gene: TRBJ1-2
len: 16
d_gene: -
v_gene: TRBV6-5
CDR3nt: TGTGCCAGCAGTTACCAGGGTTCATGGCTTAACTATGGCTACACCTTC
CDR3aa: CASSYQGSWLNYGYTF

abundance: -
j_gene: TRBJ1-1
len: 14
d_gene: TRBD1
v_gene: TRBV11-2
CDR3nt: TGTGCCAGCAGCTTAGTGAATCGGGACAGTGAAGCTTTCTTT
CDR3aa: CASSLVNRDSEAFF

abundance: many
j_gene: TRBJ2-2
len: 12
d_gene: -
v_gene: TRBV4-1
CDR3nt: TGCGCCAGCAGCCAAACTATCAGGGAGCTGTTTTTT
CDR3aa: CASSQTIRELFF

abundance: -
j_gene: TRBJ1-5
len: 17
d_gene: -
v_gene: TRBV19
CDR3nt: TGTGCCAGTAGTCAGGGGAAACCAAATGCGGGCAATCAGCCCCAGCATTTT
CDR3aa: CASSQGKPNAGNQPQHF

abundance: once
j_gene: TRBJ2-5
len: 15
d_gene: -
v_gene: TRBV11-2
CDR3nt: TGTGCCAGCAGCACAATTAGCCAGGGATGGGAGACCCAGTACTTC
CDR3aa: CASSTISQGWETQYF

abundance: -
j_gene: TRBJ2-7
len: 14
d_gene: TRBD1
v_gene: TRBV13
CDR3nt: TGTGCCAGCAGCCGACAGGGTGGCCTTTACGAGCAGTACTTC
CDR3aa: CASSRQGGLYEQYF

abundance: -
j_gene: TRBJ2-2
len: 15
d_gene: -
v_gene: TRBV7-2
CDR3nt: TGTGCCAGCAGCCCGTGGGACTCCGGCATCGGGGAGCTGTTTTTT
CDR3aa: CASSPWDSGIGELFF

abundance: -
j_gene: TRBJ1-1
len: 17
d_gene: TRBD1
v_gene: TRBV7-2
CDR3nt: TGTGCCAGCAGCCGGACCGGACAGGACCCCGTTTACACTGAAGCTTTCTTT
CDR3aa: CASSRTGQDPVYTEAFF

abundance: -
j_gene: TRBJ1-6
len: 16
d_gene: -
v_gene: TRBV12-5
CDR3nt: TGTGCTAGTGGTTTGGTAGTCGGGAGATATAATTCACCCCTCCACTTT
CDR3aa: CASGLVVGRYNSPLHF

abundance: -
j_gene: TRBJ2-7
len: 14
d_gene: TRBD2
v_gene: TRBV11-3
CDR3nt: TGTGCCAGCAGTCCTAGCGGGATAAGTCGCGAGCAGTACTTC
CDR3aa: CASSPSGISREQYF

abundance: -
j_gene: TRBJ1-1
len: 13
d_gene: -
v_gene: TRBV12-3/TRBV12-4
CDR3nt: TGTGCCAGCAGCCGAGGGGGAAGCACTGAAGCTTTCTTT
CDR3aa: CASSRGGSTEAFF

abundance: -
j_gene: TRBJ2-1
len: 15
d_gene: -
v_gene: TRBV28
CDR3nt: TGTGCCAGCAGTTTTAAGGGAGCCCCCTACAATGAGCAGTTCTTC
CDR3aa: CASSFKGAPYNEQFF

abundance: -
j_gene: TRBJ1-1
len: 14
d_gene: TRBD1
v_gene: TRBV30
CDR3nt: TGTGCCTGGAAGGGGGGCAGGGGGCGAGATGAAGCTTTCTTT
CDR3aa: CAWKGGRGRDEAFF

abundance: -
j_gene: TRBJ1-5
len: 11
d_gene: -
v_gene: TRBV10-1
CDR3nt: TGCGCCAGCAAGGGGAAGCAGCCCCAGCATTTT
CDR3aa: CASKGKQPQHF

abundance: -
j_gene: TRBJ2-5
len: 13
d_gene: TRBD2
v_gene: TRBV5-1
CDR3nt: TGCGCCAGCAGAGGGAGGGGCGAGGAGACCCAGTACTTC
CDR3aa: CASRGRGEETQYF

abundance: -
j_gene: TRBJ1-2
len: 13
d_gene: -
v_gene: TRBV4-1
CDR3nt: TGCGCCAGCAGCCAGCAGGGGAATTATGGCTACACCTTC
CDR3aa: CASSQQGNYGYTF

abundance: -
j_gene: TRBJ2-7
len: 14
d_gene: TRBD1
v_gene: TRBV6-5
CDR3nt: TGTGCCAGCAACCGGGACAGGGGCTCCTACGAGCAGTACTTC
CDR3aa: CASNRDRGSYEQYF

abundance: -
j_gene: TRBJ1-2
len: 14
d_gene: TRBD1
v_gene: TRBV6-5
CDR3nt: TGTGCCAGCAGGAAATCCGGGACAGAATATGGCTACACCTTC
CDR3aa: CASRKSGTEYGYTF

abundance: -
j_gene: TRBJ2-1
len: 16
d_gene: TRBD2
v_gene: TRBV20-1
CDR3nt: TGCAGTGCTAGTCCGGGACTAGCGGGAGGGTATAATGAGCAGTTCTTC
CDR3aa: CSASPGLAGGYNEQFF

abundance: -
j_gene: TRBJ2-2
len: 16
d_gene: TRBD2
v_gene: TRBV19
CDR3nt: TGTGCCAGTAGTATAGTGACGGGAGGGTACACCGGGGAGCTGTTTTTT
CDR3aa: CASSIVTGGYTGELFF

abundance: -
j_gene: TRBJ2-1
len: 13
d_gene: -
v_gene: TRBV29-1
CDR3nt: TGCAGCGTTGGGCAATCCTCATACAATGAGCAGTTCTTC
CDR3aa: CSVGQSSYNEQFF

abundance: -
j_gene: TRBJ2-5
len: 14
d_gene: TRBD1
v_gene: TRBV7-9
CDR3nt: TGTGCCAGCAGCTTAGGGGACAGGGTGGGGACCCAGTACTTC
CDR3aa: CASSLGDRVGTQYF

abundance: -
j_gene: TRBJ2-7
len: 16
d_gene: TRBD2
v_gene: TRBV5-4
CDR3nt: TGTGCCAGCAGCTTAGGTGGACTAGCGGGATTGTACGAGCAGTACTTC
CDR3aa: CASSLGGLAGLYEQYF

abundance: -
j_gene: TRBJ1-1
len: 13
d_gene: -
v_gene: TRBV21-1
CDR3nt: TGTGCCAGCAGCCCCGAGTCGAGAACTGAAGCTTTCTTT
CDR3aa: CASSPESRTEAFF

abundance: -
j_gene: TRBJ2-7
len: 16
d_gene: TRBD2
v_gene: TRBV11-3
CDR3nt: TGTGCCAGCAGCCAGGGTGGACTAGCGGGAGCAAGTGAGCAGTACTTC
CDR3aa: CASSQGGLAGASEQYF

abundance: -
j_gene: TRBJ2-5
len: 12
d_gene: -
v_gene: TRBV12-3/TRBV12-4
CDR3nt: TGTGCCAGCAGTTTGGGCTGGGAGACCCAGTACTTC
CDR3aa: CASSLGWETQYF

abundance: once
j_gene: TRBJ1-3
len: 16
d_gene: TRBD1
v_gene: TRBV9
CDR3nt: TGTGCCAGCAGCAGTGGACAGGAGGTTGCTGGAAACACCATATATTTT
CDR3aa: CASSSGQEVAGNTIYF